What follows is one TCR beta chain and its context. What it recognizes is unknown. This specimen comes from a study of blood T cells in healthy people across ages. At the level of the study: T cells yielded about one barcoded beta molecule per two cells through template switching.

Combining a sample-barcoded 5' primer with a J-beta primer mix, a second PCR ran for roughly 6 to 11 cycles. Each CDR3 protein is one row after TCRdb ran MiXCR on the 5' RACE reads. The repertoire includes 1.5 million to 2 million distinct CDR3 sequences, around half of them detected once, and around 2.1% sits in the top ten. There are 14 residues in the CDR3. V lost 2 bases to trimming and J lost 4 bases, with 10 bases between them. Study findings and constraints: Estimated diversity, derived from one million T cells, was regarded as an underestimate. Unsorted PBMCs prevented conclusive naive versus antigen-experienced comparison. Getting older went along with TCR beta diversity per million T cells dropping roughly linearly.

This chain joins TRBV12-3 or TRBV12-4 and TRBJ2-3; D is possibly TRBD1 (6 bases). The clonotype comes from a woman between 35 and 50 years old in good health. Specimen: blood. CDR3 protein: CASSLLQGADTQYF. CDR3 coding DNA: TGTGCCAGCAGTTTATTACAGGGAGCAGATACGCAGTATTTT.